Sequencing of this TCR beta chain was carried out in a study of OX40 agonist ivuxolimab in advanced cancers. Study information: Patients were given ivuxolimab, an antibody that agonizes OX40 (CD134). Study conclusions and caveats: Antigen specificity was not determined for the expanded peripheral T cells.

Per germline, CDR1 MNHNY and CDR2 SVGAGI (reference sequence). Trimming took off 0 bases at V and 2 bases at J, with 11 bases between the two ends. This CDR3 has 16 amino acids. TCRdb keeps only in-frame clones here, not all; method: immunoSEQ multiplex PCR. The sample includes tens of thousands of clones, about 86% seen only once; the top ten take about a third. This clone was observed once. The antigen is not known. The sequencing used CD4+ or CD8+ T cells sorted from blood, collected in a trial of the OX40 agonist ivuxolimab. This receptor was obtained from an adult with an advanced solid tumor such as melanoma, head and neck, liver or kidney cancer. The rearrangement joins TRBV6-6 to TRBJ1-5, with a possible D match to TRBD1 (5 bases). The CDR3 protein is CASSYSKGNGNQPQHF. The CDR3, as DNA: TGTGCCAGCAGTTACTCGAAGGGGAACGGCAATCAGCCCCAGCATTTT.